This is a list of T cell receptor beta chains from one sample in a study of CD4+ T cells in melanoma. Generated by immunoSEQ multiplex PCR, the TCRdb table keeps only in-frame clones and is missing some. The repertoire holds about 9,900 clones, with around 72% as singletons. The sample was tumor tissue. The receptors were sampled from a human donor with melanoma. CDR3s include the opening cysteine and the closing phenylalanine or tryptophan. The D gene is left open where the match is weak. Clone size, where shown, is once, few, many, or a class for clones that have expanded.

clone_size j_call v_call d_call cdr3_nt cdr3_aa
. TRBJ1-5 TRBV5-1 . TGCGCCAGCCCAGATCAGCCCCAGCATTTT CASPDQPQHF
. TRBJ1-1 TRBV19 TRBD1 TGTGCCAGTACTCTTACTGGGACAGCTAACACTGAAGCTTTCTTT CASTLTGTANTEAFF
. TRBJ2-7 TRBV5-1 TRBD1 TGCGCCAGCAGCTCGGGATGGACAGGGGGCCACGAGCAGTACTTC CASSSGWTGGHEQYF
medium-sized TRBJ1-1 TRBV7-9 . TGTGCCAGCAGTCGAGTGTTGAACACTGAAGCTTTCTTT CASSRVLNTEAFF
. TRBJ2-7 TRBV5-4 . TGTGCCAGCAGCCCCGGGCCGGGGGGCGGGTACGAGCAGTACTTC CASSPGPGGGYEQYF
few TRBJ1-1 TRBV23-1 . TGCGCCGGGGGGGAGGGGCAGAAATTTACCCCAGGACCCACTGAAGCTTTCTTT CAGGEGQKFTPGPTEAFF
. TRBJ2-5 TRBV15 . TGTGCCACCAGCGTACGGCTCCAGGAGACCCAGTACTTC CATSVRLQETQYF
. TRBJ2-2 TRBV6-4 . TGTGCCAGCAGAAAGGACTTCACCGGGGAGCTGTTTTTT CASRKDFTGELFF
few TRBJ2-2 TRBV11-3 . TGTGCCAGCAGCTTAGTCAGCACCGGGGAGCTGTTTTTT CASSLVSTGELFF
. TRBJ2-1 TRBV11-1 . TGTGCCAGCAGCTTAGGCCTAGCCGACGTTGGGCAGTTCTTC CASSLGLADVGQFF
. TRBJ2-7 TRBV5-5 . TGTGCCAGCAGCTCCACCCCCTTTGCGGGGAAAGGGGTAGAGCAGTACTTC CASSSTPFAGKGVEQYF
. TRBJ1-4 TRBV2 TRBD1 TGTGCCAGCAGTTCTCAGACAGGGACCTATGAAAAACTGTTTTTT CASSSQTGTYEKLFF
. TRBJ1-1 TRBV19 . TGTGCCAGTAGTATCGGGGGAGGTAACACTGAAGCTTTCTTT CASSIGGGNTEAFF
. TRBJ1-6 TRBV30 . TGTGCCTGGAGCGGGGCTACTCGGAATTCACCCCTCCACTTT CAWSGATRNSPLHF
. TRBJ2-3 TRBV5-4 . TGTGCCAGCAGCCTTCAGGGGTCGGAGGATACGCAGTATTTT CASSLQGSEDTQYF
. TRBJ1-6 TRBV30 . TGTGCCTGGAGATTATATAATTCACCCCTCCACTTT CAWRLYNSPLHF
. TRBJ2-7 TRBV9 . TGTGCCAGCAGGTCACCATCAGGGAAATCCTCTTACGAGCAGTACTTC CASRSPSGKSSYEQYF
. TRBJ1-2 TRBV2 TRBD1 TGTGCCAGCAGTGGCTCGCCAGGGGGCGGCGACTATGGCTACACCTTC CASSGSPGGGDYGYTF
few TRBJ1-2 TRBV21-1 . TGTGCCAGCAGCAAAGGAGCGGGTTTTCGCTACACCTTC CASSKGAGFRYTF
. TRBJ2-5 TRBV7-2 . TGTGCCAGCAGCTTAGTTCACCTCCTCCAAGAGACCCAGTACTTC CASSLVHLLQETQYF
medium-sized TRBJ2-4 TRBV6-5 . TGTGCCAGCAGTTACTCGGGTGGGGGTGACATTCAGTACTTC CASSYSGGGDIQYF
. TRBJ2-1 TRBV2 . TGTGCCAGCAGATCCCTGGAAGGGGGAAAGCAGTTCTTC CASRSLEGGKQFF
. TRBJ1-6 TRBV30 . TGTGCCTGGAGTCTCCTTAACGAGGGGTCACCCCTCCACTTT CAWSLLNEGSPLHF
. TRBJ1-2 TRBV2 . TGTGCCAGCAGCCGAATGCGAGAGTCCTCACGGGAAGGCTACACCTTC CASSRMRESSREGYTF
once TRBJ1-2 TRBV6-1 TRBD1 TGTGCCAGCAGTGAAAACAGGGGGCGAGGCTACACCTTC CASSENRGRGYTF
medium-sized TRBJ1-2 TRBV4-1 TRBD1 TGCGCCAGCAGCCAGAGGACAGGGGCGAACTATGGCTACACCTTC CASSQRTGANYGYTF
medium-sized TRBJ2-3 TRBV5-1 TRBD1 TGCGCCAGCAGCTTGCAGGGGGCAGATACGCAGTATTTT CASSLQGADTQYF
. TRBJ1-1 TRBV7-2 . TGTGCCAGTAGCTTTCGCGGTACGACGTCAGACACTGAAGCTTTCTTT CASSFRGTTSDTEAFF
. TRBJ2-3 TRBV27 TRBD1 TGTGCCACCGGGGAACAGGGGAGAGATACGCAGTATTTT CATGEQGRDTQYF
. TRBJ1-2 TRBV5-6 . TGTGCCAGCAGCTCGGCAGAGCGCTATGGCTACACCTTC CASSSAERYGYTF
. TRBJ2-5 TRBV19 . TGTGCCAGTAGTATAGGCCTTGCGGCGGGAGAGACCCAGTACTTC CASSIGLAAGETQYF
few TRBJ1-2 TRBV9 . TGTGCCAGCAGCCAACTAGGACGGTCCTATGGCTACACCTTC CASSQLGRSYGYTF
. TRBJ1-3 TRBV5-5 . TGTGCCAGCAGCTTGGCAGGATTAGGGTACCCATCTATCTCTGGAAACACCATATATTTT CASSLAGLGYPSISGNTIYF
. TRBJ2-5 TRBV2 TRBD1 TGTGCCAGCAGCCAACCCGGGACAGGGGGGGCGACCCAGTACTTC CASSQPGTGGATQYF
. TRBJ1-5 TRBV2 . TGTGCCAGCAAGGGTTGGGGCTATCAGCCCCAGCATTTT CASKGWGYQPQHF
. TRBJ1-6 TRBV19 . TGTGCCAGTGGGACGAGCTCCTATAATTCACCCCTCCACTTT CASGTSSYNSPLHF
medium-sized TRBJ2-2 TRBV15 . TGTGCCACCAGCAGAGGTGAAGGGAAGAACACCGGGGAGCTGTTTTTT CATSRGEGKNTGELFF
few TRBJ2-5 TRBV29-1 TRBD2 TGCAGCGTTGGGGGACTAGCGGGAGAGACCCAGTACTTC CSVGGLAGETQYF
medium-sized TRBJ2-1 TRBV5-6 . TGTGCCAGCAGCCCCAGCGGTTATGAGCAGTTCTTC CASSPSGYEQFF
. TRBJ1-5 TRBV7-9 . TGTGCCAGCAGCTTAACCACCGCGGGGGATCAGCCCCAGCATTTT CASSLTTAGDQPQHF
. TRBJ1-6 TRBV6-1 . TGTGCCAGCGGCTTGCTTAATTCACCCCTCCACTTT CASGLLNSPLHF
. TRBJ2-2 TRBV10-2 TRBD2 TGCGCCAGCAGTACCACTAGCGGGGGGGCGAACACCGGGGAGCTGTTTTTT CASSTTSGGANTGELFF
. TRBJ1-4 TRBV5-1 . TGCGCCAGCAGCTTGGAAGGCGACGGTCAAAAACTGTTTTTT CASSLEGDGQKLFF